The clone carrying this T cell receptor beta chain appeared a few times. Its target is unknown. Primers for the PCR totalled 60 Vbeta and 13 Jbeta. Profiling relied on immunoSEQ multiplex PCR, and the TCRdb table lists in-frame clones only, not all of them. Of about 110,000 clones listed, under 85% were seen once; the top ten hold roughly 8%. V was cut by 5 bases and J by 2 bases, with 10 bases left in between. The germline CDR1 and CDR2 sequences are SEHNR and FQNEAQ (reference sequence). CDR3 length equals 14 residues. This sample was included in a study of cytomegalovirus exposure and HLA in healthy donors. Broader study findings: Later work found that TCR association rates differed between HLA loci; DRB1 had the most and HLA-C the fewest. The study assumed roughly uniform donor sequencing depth for presence/absence analyses. With later analysis, a missense DCLRE1C variant became linked to TCR beta V- and J-gene trimming.

Sequencing was done on a sample of PBMCs. The sequence was collected from a woman in her forties or fifties in good health and CMV-seropositive. The V call is TRBV7-9, the J call TRBJ2-1; D gene uncertain. This chain's CDR3 is CASSPVSAYNEQFF. CDR3 sequence (DNA): TGTGCCAGCAGCCCTGTATCGGCCTACAATGAGCAGTTCTTC.